This TCR beta chain was obtained from a study of blood T cell repertoires in COVID-19. Libraries were prepared by immunoSEQ multiplex PCR; TCRdb keeps only in-frame clonotypes and omits some of them. The table records fewer than 200,000 clones, around 80% of them present only once. Trimming took 3 bases from V and 1 from J, leaving 6 bases between them. Germline values: CDR1 LNHDA, CDR2 SQIVND (reference sequence). CDR3 length: 13 residues. Cohort placement rested on clinical history that participants reported themselves. The study counted Cohort 3 donors as recovered given two negative PCRs, clearance, or symptom resolution.

The chain links TRBV19 to TRBJ1-1, with D uncertain. The source is a man in his forties or fifties who had recovered from COVID-19. What was sequenced was PBMCs or T cells enriched from blood (not recorded which). This CDR3 reads CASSIQRNTEAFF. The CDR3 region has the DNA TGTGCCAGTAGTATTCAGCGGAACACTGAAGCTTTCTTT.